A single sample gave rise to the 26 T cell receptor beta chains below, sequenced in a study of regulatory T cells in long-lasting Graves disease (dated by TCRdb to about 2021). Receptors were amplified or captured by multiplex PCR. Sequencing used an Illumina HiSeq 4000. TCR beta libraries were built with iRepertoire HTBI primers and Arm-PCR amplification of CDR3 regions. TCRdb applied fastp at Q25 and MiXCR to the public reads, then kept only in-frame beta chains. Rows matching on CDR3 protein sequence are summarized as one entry with the most common DNA and genes. Recorded for this sample are some 340,000 distinct CDR3 sequences; 12% of them occurred a single time. The top ten clones comprise about 20% of the sample. Interpreted using the paper, the time point label stands for: newly diagnosed GD, antithyroid drugs for less than 3 months. For both TCR sequencing and RNA sequencing, RNA was extracted from PBMCs in TRIzol.

These data were also reused for a study on T cells in Graves' hyperthyroidism and ophthalmopathy.

The sequencing here drew on peripheral blood mononuclear cells (PBMCs), taken at new diagnosis, from a patient treated with antithyroid drugs. The receptors were gathered from a woman in her late teens or twenties with Graves disease. Donor details come from another sample of the same person, matched by shared clones.

This clonotype was observed at least ten times. This chain connects TRBV6-2 or TRBV6-3 to TRBJ1-2; tentative D call: TRBD1 (5 bases). V was pared by 0 bases and J by 4 bases, with 9 bases between. This CDR3 is built from 14 residues. Per the germline V gene, CDR1 is MNHEY and CDR2 is SVGEGT. CDR3 loop: CASSYSEGIYGYTF. DNA of the CDR3: TGTGCCAGCAGTTACTCGGAGGGGATCTATGGCTACACCTTC.

Remarks on this clonotype: Just one base apart from a much larger clone, this may be a read error. The chain employs TRBV20-1 and TRBJ1-1; no clear D. The CDR3 spans 13 residues. Per germline, CDR1 DFQATT and CDR2 SNEGSKA (reference sequence). V lost 2 bases to trimming and J lost 3 bases, with 10 bases between them. The CDR3 reads CSARSGIYTEAFF. The DNA for the CDR3 is TGCAGTGCTAGATCCGGAATCTACACTGAAGCTTTCTTT.

This clonotype was detected ten times or more. The rearrangement links TRBV2 to TRBJ2-7; D unclear. Germline CDR1 SNHLY, CDR2 FYNNEI. Trimming shortened V by 7 bases and J by 3 bases, and 16 bases separated the two germline ends. This CDR3 spans 14 amino acids. CDR3 in amino acids: CASKSRLAVYEQYF. CDR3 DNA: TGTGCCAGCAAGTCTAGGCTCGCGGTCTACGAGCAGTACTTC.

The table lists this clonotype with many counts. This sequence joins TRBV28 and TRBJ2-1; 9 bases are a match to TRBD1. This CDR3 contains 17 residues. Germline V gene lookup returns CDR1 MDHEN and CDR2 SYDVKM. Trimming cost V 4 bases and J 8 bases; bases outside gene matches: 15. As DNA, the CDR3 is TGTGCCAGCAGTTCCTGGAACAGGGGGCGGTCCAACCATGAGCAGTTCTTC. Residues: CASSSWNRGRSNHEQFF.

The table lists this clonotype with a few counts. V and J are TRBV19 and TRBJ1-2; possibly TRBD1 for D (6 bases). This CDR3 comprises 17 residues. The germline V gene has CDR1 LNHDA and CDR2 SQIVND (reference sequence). Trimming left V 6 bases short and J 0 bases short, with 20 bases between. The CDR3 bases are TGTGCCAGTAGGTCAGGGGACCTCCGTACCTCTAACTATGGCTACACCTTC. It encodes CASRSGDLRTSNYGYTF.

The gene calls are TRBV5-6 and TRBJ1-2; 7 nucleotides match TRBD1. Losses at the gene ends were 4 bases for V and 3 bases for J; bases not matched to a gene: 6. CDR3 size: 14 residues. Germline CDR1 reads SGHDT; CDR2 reads YYEEEE. Here the CDR3 reads CASSLPGTDYGYTF. The CDR3 nucleotides read TGTGCCAGCAGCCTCCCTGGGACAGACTATGGCTACACCTTC.

This clonotype was found many times. The chain combines TRBV6-2 or TRBV6-3 with TRBJ1-5, with no clear D. From germline, CDR1 is MNHEY and CDR2 SVGEGT. This CDR3 has 15 residues. The V end lost 7 bases, the J end lost 7 bases, and 20 bases lay between the germline ends. CDR3 DNA sequence: TGTGCCAGCACCGCCTTGTGGAGGGATCGGCAGCCCCAGCATTTT. As protein: CASTALWRDRQPQHF.

This clonotype was found many times. The J gene is TRBJ1-2, the V gene TRBV6-1; D perhaps matches TRBD1 (5 bases). The CDR3 runs 13 residues. Trimming took 5 bases from V and 6 from J, leaving 13 bases between them. Germline CDR1 and CDR2: MNHNS and SASEGT. CDR3 DNA sequence: TGTGCCAGCAGTCCGTGGGGGGGAAATGGCTACACCTTC. It encodes CASSPWGGNGYTF.

This clonotype came up many times. The chain combines TRBV12-3 or TRBV12-4 with TRBJ2-2; 7 nucleotides line up with TRBD1. Trimming removed 5 bases from V and 4 bases from J; junction bases left unmatched: 10. The CDR3 consists of 16 residues. The CDR3 nucleotides read TGTGCCAGCAGTAAAAGCGGACAGGCGGGCACCGGGGAGCTGTTTTTT. This sequence encodes CASSKSGQAGTGELFF.

This clonotype was observed many times. This chain connects TRBV7-2 to TRBJ2-2; TRBD2 agrees at 7 bases. Germline V gene sequence: CDR1 SGHTA, CDR2 FQGNSA. Trimming cost V 5 bases and J 4 bases; bases outside gene matches: 10. The CDR3 loop spans 16 amino acids. CDR3 nucleotide sequence: TGTGCCAGCAGCCCCTTGGGGCTAGCGGCCACCGGGGAGCTGTTTTTT. Translation gives CASSPLGLAATGELFF.

This clonotype has only a few counts. The chain has TRBV5-4 and TRBJ1-1; 7 bases map to TRBD1. Germline V gene data show CDR1 as SGHNT and CDR2 as YYREEE (reference sequence). Trimming at V came to 4 bases and at J to 5 bases, leaving 11 bases not matched to a gene. The CDR3 covers 15 residues. DNA of the CDR3: TGTGCCAGCAGCACCGCAGGGGGGATTAAAACTGAAGCTTTCTTT. Protein sequence: CASSTAGGIKTEAFF.

The chain recombines TRBV24-1 with TRBJ2-2; TRBD2 might be the D (5 bases). Trimming removed 10 bases from V and 6 bases from J, with 17 bases in between. From germline, CDR1 is KGHDR and CDR2 SFDVKD. The CDR3 covers 14 residues. This CDR3 reads CATQDLLVSGELFF. Written as DNA, the CDR3 is TGTGCCACGCAGGACCTACTAGTTTCCGGGGAGCTGTTTTTT.

This clonotype has only a few counts. The gene calls are TRBV29-1 and TRBJ1-1; weak D call: TRBD1 (6 bases). Trimming left V 7 bases short and J 0 bases short, with 15 bases between. This CDR3 has 14 amino acids. The germline CDR1 and CDR2 sequences are SQVTM and ANQGSEA. CDR3 sequence (DNA): TGCAGCGCCGGGGGCGGCAGAATGAACACTGAAGCTTTCTTT. Protein sequence: CSAGGGRMNTEAFF. Together with reference TRBV29-1 and TRBJ1-1, the CDR3 gives the full variable domain: SAVISQKPSRDICQRGTSLTIQCQVDSQVTMMFWYRQQPGQSLTLIATANQGSEATYESGFVIDKFPISRPNLTFSTLTVSNMSPEDSSIYLCSAGGGRMNTEAFFGQGTRLTVV.

This clonotype was seen a handful of times. The J gene is TRBJ1-1, the V gene TRBV5-1; D unresolved. The V end was cut by 4 bases, the J end by 5 bases, with 18 bases between. CDR1 is SGHRS and CDR2 is YFSETQ in the germline V gene. The CDR3 runs 15 residues. CDR3 in DNA: TGCGCCAGCAGCCCCGGGCCCCCCTGGGAGACTGAAGCTTTCTTT. It yields the protein CASSPGPPWETEAFF.

The chain carries TRBV27 and TRBJ2-1; 11 bases map to TRBD2. CDR1 and CDR2 from the germline V gene are MNHEY and SMNVEV (reference sequence). The CDR3 is made up of 15 amino acids. V shed 5 bases and J 8 bases; nucleotides not matched to a gene: 8. CDR3 DNA: TGTGCCAGCAGTCGTACTAGCGGGAGTAGGGATGAGCAGTTCTTC. Its translation: CASSRTSGSRDEQFF.

This clonotype was recorded at least ten times. The chain recombines TRBV28 with TRBJ2-4, with D perhaps matching TRBD2 (6 bases). Germline assignment: CDR1 MDHEN and CDR2 SYDVKM. The ends were cut back, 6 bases at V and 0 bases at J, with 12 bases in the middle. The CDR3 consists of 15 residues. The CDR3 DNA follows: TGTGCCAGCAGCACCGCAGCGGGAGCCAAAAACATTCAGTACTTC. As protein: CASSTAAGAKNIQYF.

This clonotype turned up a few times. The rearrangement uses TRBV28 and TRBJ1-5; D is undetermined. The germline V gene encodes CDR1 MDHEN and CDR2 SYDVKM. CDR3 length: 12 amino acids. Trimming left V 5 bases short and J 9 bases short, with 11 bases between. The CDR3 reads CASSPPRVPQHF. The CDR3 DNA reads TGTGCCAGCAGTCCACCCCGGGTGCCCCAGCATTTT.

This clonotype appeared many times. The chain links TRBV7-2 to TRBJ2-2; a weak D match, TRBD2 (6 bases). The CDR3 is 14 residues long. Between the trimmed V and J ends, which lost 3 bases and 4 bases, there was a span of 9 bases. Germline V CDR1 and CDR2: SGHTA, FQGNSA. CDR3 coding DNA: TGTGCCAGCAGCTTTACTAGCACCACCGGGGAGCTGTTTTTT. It codes for CASSFTSTTGELFF.

This clonotype was counted a few times. V is TRBV7-8 and J is TRBJ1-1; 10 bases align to TRBD1. Germline V gene sequence: CDR1 SGHVS, CDR2 FQNEAQ. The CDR3 extends over 15 amino acids. Losses at the gene ends were 5 bases for V and 2 bases for J; bases not matched to a gene: 5. The CDR3 nucleotides read TGTGCCAGCAGCCGTGGGACAGGGGTTAACACTGAAGCTTTCTTT. Translated: CASSRGTGVNTEAFF.

This clonotype appeared a few times. V and J are TRBV4-3 and TRBJ1-1, with D possibly TRBD1 on 5 matching bases. The ends were cut back, 0 bases at V and 5 bases at J, with 13 bases in the middle. The CDR3 consists of 15 residues. Germline V gives CDR1 LGHNA, CDR2 YSLEER. The DNA for the CDR3 is TGCGCCAGCAGCCAAGAAGTAGCAGGGACGACTGAAGCTTTCTTT. Amino acids: CASSQEVAGTTEAFF.

About this clonotype: It may be a read error: a sequence one base away is much more abundant. V is TRBV3-1 and J is TRBJ2-5; 8 nucleotides match TRBD2. The CDR3 is 17 amino acids. Germline V gene sequence: CDR1 LGHDT, CDR2 YNNKEL (reference sequence). The CDR3 DNA reads TGTGCCAGCAGCCACAGAGCGGGAGAGATCCACCAAGGGACCCAGTACTTC. It yields the protein CASSHRAGEIHQGTQYF.

The CDR3 DNA reads TGCGCCAGCAGCTTGGGGGACAGGGGTTCGGAGACCCAGTACTTC. Encoded protein: CASSLGDRGSETQYF. The chain employs TRBV5-1 and TRBJ2-5; 10 bases map to TRBD1. Germline V lookup: CDR1 SGHRS, CDR2 YFSETQ. The CDR3 is made up of 15 amino acids. J lost 5 bases, V lost 0 bases, and 4 bases had no gene match.

With respect to this clonotype: A read error is possible here, since a much larger clone lies one base away. The chain uses TRBV3-1 and TRBJ1-4; maybe TRBD1 (5 bases). Trimming took 3 bases from V and 10 from J, leaving 18 bases between them. In germline, CDR1 is LGHDT, CDR2 YNNKEL (reference sequence). The CDR3 totals 15 residues. This CDR3 reads CASSQLREKGGKLFF. Written as DNA, the CDR3 is TGTGCCAGCAGCCAGCTCAGGGAAAAGGGTGGAAAACTGTTTTTT. The full variable domain, its missing parts supplied by reference TRBV3-1 and TRBJ1-4, is DTAVSQTPKYLVTQMGNDKSIKCEQNLGHDTMYWYKQDSKKFLKIMFSYNNKELIINETVPNRFSPKSPDKAHLNLHINSLELGDSAVYFCASSQLREKGGKLFFGSGTQLSVL.

At least ten counts were recorded for this clonotype. This sequence joins TRBV7-3 and TRBJ2-1; no firm D call. CDR3 length equals 16 residues. The germline gives CDR1 SGHTA, CDR2 FQGTGA. V dropped 4 bases and J dropped 5 bases, with 18 bases sitting between them. The CDR3 DNA reads as TGTGCCAGCAGCTCCCTGGCACTCACCAACAACAATGAGCAGTTCTTC. Protein sequence: CASSSLALTNNNEQFF.

In its sample, this clonotype was seen many times. This chain links TRBV24-1 with TRBJ2-1, with 7 bases lining up with TRBD1. CDR3 length: 13 residues. CDR1 and CDR2 from the germline V gene are KGHDR and SFDVKD. V dropped 6 bases and J dropped 8; count of bases not matched to a gene: 6. The CDR3 protein is CATSTGDRDEQFF. The DNA for the CDR3 is TGTGCCACCAGTACAGGGGATCGGGATGAGCAGTTCTTC.

This clonotype appeared many times. The CDR3 DNA reads TGTGCCAGCAGCTTCCGGGACTTAAACACCGGGGAGCTGTTTTTT. Translating it yields CASSFRDLNTGELFF. V usage is TRBV7-9 and J usage is TRBJ2-2; D perhaps matches TRBD2 (6 bases). Trimming took off 3 bases at V and 2 bases at J, with 10 bases between the two ends. The germline V gene encodes CDR1 SEHNR and CDR2 FQNEAQ (reference sequence). The CDR3 loop spans 15 amino acids.